This TCR beta chain emerged from a study of T cells in localized non-small cell lung cancer. Study-wide results and limits: Uninvolved adjacent lung had the highest recorded T cell clonality, with tumor below it.

V was clipped by 0 bases and J by 0 bases; unmatched bases: 8. CDR3 length: 19 residues. Germline V gene lookup returns CDR1 MGHRA and CDR2 YSYEKL. A remark on this clone: Its antigen is unknown.

TCRdb's table, derived via immunoSEQ multiplex PCR, lists solely in-frame clones and lacks some. The sample gives over 45,000 clones, 70% to 85% of which show up once; about a sixth is in the top ten. V and J are TRBV4-1 and TRBJ2-6; 7 positions match TRBD1. The specimen was peripheral blood, collected before any cancer treatment. The source of this sequence is a man aged 40 to 70 with stage I squamous cell lung carcinoma. In nucleotides, the CDR3 is TGCGCCAGCAGCCAAGATTACGGCAGGGGGTTCTCTGGGGCCAACGTCCTGACTTTC. It encodes CASSQDYGRGFSGANVLTF.